Shown below are 9 T cell receptor beta chains from a single sample sequenced in a study of blood T cell repertoires in COVID-19. Generated by immunoSEQ multiplex PCR, the TCRdb table keeps only in-frame clones and is missing some. Of approximately 250,000 clones in the sample, approximately 88% were seen once. Sequencing was performed on PBMCs or T cells enriched from blood (not recorded which). These receptors all come from a woman aged 40 to 50 with acute COVID-19.

The J gene is TRBJ1-2, the V gene TRBV7-9; D uncertain. The V end was cut by 1 base, the J end by 5 bases, with 8 bases between. Germline CDR1 is SEHNR and CDR2 is FQNEAQ (reference sequence). The CDR3 extends over 13 amino acids. This chain's CDR3 is CASSLEQFYGYTF. The CDR3 DNA follows: TGTGCCAGCAGCTTAGAACAGTTTTATGGCTACACCTTC.

Only a few counts were recorded for this clone. Other DNA sequences from this sample encode an identical CDR3 as well. This sequence joins TRBV4-3 and TRBJ2-6, with no clear D. The CDR3 contains 15 residues. The V end was cut by 1 base, the J end by 1 base, with 5 bases between. CDR1 and CDR2 from the germline V gene are LGHNA and YSLEER. CDR3 nucleotides: TGCGCCAGCAGCCAAGTGTCTTCTGGGGCCAACGTCCTGACTTTC. Encoded protein: CASSQVSSGANVLTF.

J is TRBJ2-7 and V is TRBV7-5; the D call in the table, TRBD1, was not verified against the DNA. TRBV7-5 is flagged as a pseudogene. The CDR3 spans 16 residues. The CDR3 DNA sequence: TGTGCCAGAAGCTCAGGGAACTTCTCTGGGGTTTACGAGCAGTACTTC. Translating gives CARSSGNFSGVYEQYF.

The V and J genes are TRBV6-5 and TRBJ1-4; D is ambiguous. The ends were cut back, 6 bases at V and 7 bases at J, with 18 bases in the middle. CDR3 length: 15 residues. Germline assignment: CDR1 MNHEY and CDR2 SVGAGI. The CDR3 protein is CASRVTWARGEKLFF. CDR3 DNA: TGTGCCAGCAGAGTTACTTGGGCACGGGGTGAAAAACTGTTTTTT.

V gene TRBV11-3 combines with J gene TRBJ1-6; no reliable D call. The germline V gene has CDR1 SGHNT and CDR2 YENEEA. CDR3 length: 15 amino acids. Trimming left V 1 base short and J 17 bases short, with 21 bases between. The CDR3 sequence is CASSLVKGSGIGVHF. CDR3 in DNA: TGTGCCAGCAGCTTAGTGAAAGGCTCAGGAATCGGGGTCCACTTT.

V gene TRBV30 combines with J gene TRBJ1-5; TRBD1 is a possible D gene (6 bases). CDR3 length: 15 amino acids. The germline V and J ends were trimmed by 2 bases and 2 bases, with 13 bases remaining between them. The germline gives CDR1 GTSNPN, CDR2 SVGIG (reference sequence). CDR3: CAWSYRVVGNQPQHF. In nucleotides, the CDR3 is TGTGCCTGGAGTTACAGGGTAGTGGGCAATCAGCCCCAGCATTTT.

The genes are TRBV30 and TRBJ1-4; 12 nucleotides agree with TRBD1. This CDR3 region has 15 residues. J lost 3 bases, V lost 7 bases, and 6 bases had no gene match. Germline values: CDR1 GTSNPN, CDR2 SVGIG (reference sequence). The CDR3 spells CALGTGGNANEKLFF. CDR3 nucleotides: TGTGCCTTAGGGACAGGGGGCAACGCTAATGAAAAACTGTTTTTT.

V is TRBV2 and J is TRBJ1-3; D unclear. From germline, CDR1 is SNHLY and CDR2 FYNNEI. CDR3 length: 15 residues. The ends were cut back, 1 base at V and 0 bases at J, with 7 bases in the middle. DNA of the CDR3: TGTGCCAGCAGTGAAGGAGCAAGCTCTGGAAACACCATATATTTT. Residues: CASSEGASSGNTIYF.

This clone was seen a single time. The chain recombines TRBV3-1 (or the pseudogene TRBV3-2) with TRBJ2-7; tentatively, D is TRBD1 (5 bases). This CDR3 is built from 12 residues. The V gene lost 3 bases and the J gene lost 3 bases, with 6 bases spanning the gap. Per the germline V gene, CDR1 is LGHDT and CDR2 is YNNKEL (reference sequence). CDR3 nucleotide sequence: TGTGCCAGCAGCCACCAGGGCTACGAGCAGTACTTC. It yields the protein CASSHQGYEQYF.